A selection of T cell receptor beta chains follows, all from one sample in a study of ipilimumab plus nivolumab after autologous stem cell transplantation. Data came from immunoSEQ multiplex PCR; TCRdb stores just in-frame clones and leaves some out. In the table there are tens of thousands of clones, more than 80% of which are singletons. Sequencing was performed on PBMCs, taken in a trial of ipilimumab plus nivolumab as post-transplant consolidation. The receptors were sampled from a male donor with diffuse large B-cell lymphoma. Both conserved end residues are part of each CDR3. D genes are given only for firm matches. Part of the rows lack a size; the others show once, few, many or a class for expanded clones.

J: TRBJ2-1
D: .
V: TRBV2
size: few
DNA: TGTGCCAGCAGGGCTAGAACTGAGCAGTTCTTC
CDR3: CASRARTEQFF

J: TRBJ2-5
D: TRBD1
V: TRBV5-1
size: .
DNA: TGCGCCAGCAGCCACTCTGGGACAGGGGGAACGGAGACCCAGTACTTC
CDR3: CASSHSGTGGTETQYF

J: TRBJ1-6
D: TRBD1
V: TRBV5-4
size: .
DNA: TGTGCCAGCAAATACACAGGGGATAATTCACCCCTCCACTTT
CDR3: CASKYTGDNSPLHF

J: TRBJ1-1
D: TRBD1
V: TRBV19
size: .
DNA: TGTGCCAGTAGGGGACAGGGGCCCACTGAAGCTTTCTTT
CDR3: CASRGQGPTEAFF

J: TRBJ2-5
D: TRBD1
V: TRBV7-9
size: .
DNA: TGTGCCAGCAGCTTCGAGTGGGACAGTCAAGAGACCCAGTACTTC
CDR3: CASSFEWDSQETQYF

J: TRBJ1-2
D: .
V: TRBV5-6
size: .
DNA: TGTGCCAGCAGCTTGGGCGCTGGGGGCTACACCTTC
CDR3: CASSLGAGGYTF

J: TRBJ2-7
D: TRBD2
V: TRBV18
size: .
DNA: TGTGCCAGCTCACCATCACGGGGGGGCAGCTCCTACGAGCAGTACTTC
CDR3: CASSPSRGGSSYEQYF

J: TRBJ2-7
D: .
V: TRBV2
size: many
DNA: TGTGCCAGCAGTGGAGGGTCACTATCCTACGAGCAGTACTTC
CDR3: CASSGGSLSYEQYF

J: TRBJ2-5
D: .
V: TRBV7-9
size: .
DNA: TGTGCCACTCGAGCGGATTTCCAAGAGACCCAGTACTTC
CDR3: CATRADFQETQYF

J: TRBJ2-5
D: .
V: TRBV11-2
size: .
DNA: TGTGCCAGCAGCTTATCGATGGGAGGAGAGACCCAGTACTTC
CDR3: CASSLSMGGETQYF